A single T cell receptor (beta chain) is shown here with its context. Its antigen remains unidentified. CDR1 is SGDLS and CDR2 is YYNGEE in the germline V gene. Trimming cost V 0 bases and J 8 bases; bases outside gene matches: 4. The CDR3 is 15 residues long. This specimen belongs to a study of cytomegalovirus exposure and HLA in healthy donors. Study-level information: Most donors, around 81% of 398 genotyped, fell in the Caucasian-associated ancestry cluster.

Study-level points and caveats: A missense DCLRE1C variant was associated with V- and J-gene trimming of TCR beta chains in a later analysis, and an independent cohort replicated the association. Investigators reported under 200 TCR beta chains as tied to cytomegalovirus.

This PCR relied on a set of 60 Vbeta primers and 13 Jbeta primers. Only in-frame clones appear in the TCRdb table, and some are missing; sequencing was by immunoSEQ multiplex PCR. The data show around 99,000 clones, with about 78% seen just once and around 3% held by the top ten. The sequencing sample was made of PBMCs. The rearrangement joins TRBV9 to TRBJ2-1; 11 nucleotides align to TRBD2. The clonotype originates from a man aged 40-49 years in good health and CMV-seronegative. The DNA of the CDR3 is TGTGCCAGCAGCGTAGGACTAGCGGGGTGGGATGAGCAGTTCTTC. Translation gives CASSVGLAGWDEQFF. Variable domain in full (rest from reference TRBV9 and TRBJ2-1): DSGVTQTPKHLITATGQRVTLRCSPRSGDLSVYWYQQSLDQGLQFLIQYYNGEERAKGNILERFSAQQFPDLHSELNLSSLELGDSALYFCASSVGLAGWDEQFFGPGTRLTVL.